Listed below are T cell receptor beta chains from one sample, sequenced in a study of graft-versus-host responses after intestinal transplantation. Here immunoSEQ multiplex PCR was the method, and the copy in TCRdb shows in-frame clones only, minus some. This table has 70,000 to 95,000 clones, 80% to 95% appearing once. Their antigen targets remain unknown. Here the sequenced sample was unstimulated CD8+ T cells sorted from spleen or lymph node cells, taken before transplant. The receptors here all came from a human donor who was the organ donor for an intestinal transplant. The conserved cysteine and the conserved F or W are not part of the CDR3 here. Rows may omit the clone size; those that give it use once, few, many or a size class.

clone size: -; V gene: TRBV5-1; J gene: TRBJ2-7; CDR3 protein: ASSLETGFYEQY
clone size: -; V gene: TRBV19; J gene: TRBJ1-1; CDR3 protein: ASTLGWGRTEAS
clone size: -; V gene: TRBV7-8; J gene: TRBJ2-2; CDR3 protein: ASSEDDTGELF
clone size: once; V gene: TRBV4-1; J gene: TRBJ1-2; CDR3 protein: ASSQVRPGGGYT
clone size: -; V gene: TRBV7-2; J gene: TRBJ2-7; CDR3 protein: ASSLSRGEQY
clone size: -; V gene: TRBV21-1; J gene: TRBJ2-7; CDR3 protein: ASSKGTSGYEQY
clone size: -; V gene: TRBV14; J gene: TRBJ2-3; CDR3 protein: ASSQGDKRGTQY
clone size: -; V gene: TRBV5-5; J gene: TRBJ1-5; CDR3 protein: ASSAALGAGNQPQH
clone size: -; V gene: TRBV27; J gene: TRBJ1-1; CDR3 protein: ATLGGPLNTEAF
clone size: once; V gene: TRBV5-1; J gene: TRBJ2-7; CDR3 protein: ASSSGQGSSYEQY
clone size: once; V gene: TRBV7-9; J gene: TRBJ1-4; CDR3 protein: ASSLSRQKLF
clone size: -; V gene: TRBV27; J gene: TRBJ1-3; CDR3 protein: ASSGPRGGPGNTIY
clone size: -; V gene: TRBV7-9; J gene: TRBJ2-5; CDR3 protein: ASSPYWTSAQETQY
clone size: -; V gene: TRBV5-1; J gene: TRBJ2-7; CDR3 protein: ASSLERNYEQY
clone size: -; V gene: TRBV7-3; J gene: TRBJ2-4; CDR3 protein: ASYPGKAKNIQY
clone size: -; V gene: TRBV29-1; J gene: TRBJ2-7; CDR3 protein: SAQGASGEQY
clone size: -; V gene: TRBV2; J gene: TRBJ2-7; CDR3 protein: ATQTSGGSYEQY
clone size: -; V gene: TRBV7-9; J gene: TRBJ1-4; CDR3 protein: ASSLTRGQEKLF
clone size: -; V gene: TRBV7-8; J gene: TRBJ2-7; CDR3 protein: ASSLAARDRVSVNEQY
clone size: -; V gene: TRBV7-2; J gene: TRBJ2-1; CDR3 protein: ASGSGLAGSYNEQF
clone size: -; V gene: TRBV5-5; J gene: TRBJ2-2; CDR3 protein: ASSGPGGVDTGELF
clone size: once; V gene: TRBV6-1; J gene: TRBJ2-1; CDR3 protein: ASSLTSGANEQF
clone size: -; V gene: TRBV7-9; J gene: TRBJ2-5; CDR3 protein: ASSLVWPGLITQY